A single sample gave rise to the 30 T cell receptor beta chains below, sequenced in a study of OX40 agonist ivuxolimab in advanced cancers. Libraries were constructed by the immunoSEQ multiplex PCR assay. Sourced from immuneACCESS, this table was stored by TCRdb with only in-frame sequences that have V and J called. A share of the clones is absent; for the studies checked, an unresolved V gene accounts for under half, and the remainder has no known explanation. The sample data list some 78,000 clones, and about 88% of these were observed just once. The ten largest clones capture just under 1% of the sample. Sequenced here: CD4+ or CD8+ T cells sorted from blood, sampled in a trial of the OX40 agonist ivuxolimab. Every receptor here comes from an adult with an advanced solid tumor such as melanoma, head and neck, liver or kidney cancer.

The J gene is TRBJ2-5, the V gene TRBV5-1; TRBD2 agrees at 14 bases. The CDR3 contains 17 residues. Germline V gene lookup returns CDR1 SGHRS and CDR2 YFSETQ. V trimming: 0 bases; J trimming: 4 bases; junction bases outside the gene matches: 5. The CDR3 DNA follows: TGCGCCAGCAGCTTGGGACAGGGGACTAGCGGGAGAGAGACCCAGTACTTC. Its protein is CASSLGQGTSGRETQYF.

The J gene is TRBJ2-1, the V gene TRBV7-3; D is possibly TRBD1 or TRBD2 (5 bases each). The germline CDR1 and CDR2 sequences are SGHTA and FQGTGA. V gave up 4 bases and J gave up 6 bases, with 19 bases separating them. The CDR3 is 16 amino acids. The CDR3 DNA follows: TGTGCCAGCAGCTCTTCCTGGCTCCCAGGGACCAATGAGCAGTTCTTC. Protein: CASSSSWLPGTNEQFF.

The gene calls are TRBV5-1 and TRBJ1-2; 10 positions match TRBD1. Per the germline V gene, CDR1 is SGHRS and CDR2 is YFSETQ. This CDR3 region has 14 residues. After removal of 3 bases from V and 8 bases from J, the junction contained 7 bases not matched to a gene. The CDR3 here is CASSWDRGLRGYTF. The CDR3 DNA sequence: TGCGCCAGCAGCTGGGACAGGGGTTTGAGAGGCTACACCTTC.

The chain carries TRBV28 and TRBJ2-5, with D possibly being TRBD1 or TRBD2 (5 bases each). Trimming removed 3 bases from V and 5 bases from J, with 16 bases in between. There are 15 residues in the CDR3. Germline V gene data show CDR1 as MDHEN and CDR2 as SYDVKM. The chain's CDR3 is CASSFLGTWKETQYF. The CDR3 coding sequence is TGTGCCAGCAGTTTTTTGGGGACCTGGAAGGAGACCCAGTACTTC.

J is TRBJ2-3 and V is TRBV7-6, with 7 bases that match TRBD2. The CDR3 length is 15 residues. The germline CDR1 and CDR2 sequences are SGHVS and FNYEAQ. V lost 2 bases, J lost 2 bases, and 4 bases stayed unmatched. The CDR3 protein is CASSLQTSHTDTQYF. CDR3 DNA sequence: TGTGCCAGCAGCTTACAGACTAGCCACACAGATACGCAGTATTTT.

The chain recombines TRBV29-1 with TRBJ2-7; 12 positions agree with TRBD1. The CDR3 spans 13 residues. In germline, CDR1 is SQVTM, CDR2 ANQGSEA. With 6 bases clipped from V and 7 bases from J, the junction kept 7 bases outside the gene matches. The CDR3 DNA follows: TGCAGCGTGGCCGGGACAGGGGGCAGGGAGCAGTACTTC. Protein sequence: CSVAGTGGREQYF.

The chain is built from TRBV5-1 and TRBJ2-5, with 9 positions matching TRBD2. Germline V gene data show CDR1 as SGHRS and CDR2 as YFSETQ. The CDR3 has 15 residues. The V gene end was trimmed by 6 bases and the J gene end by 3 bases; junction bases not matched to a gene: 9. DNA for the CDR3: TGCGCCAGCACTGCGGGGGGGAATGGTAAAGAGACCCAGTACTTC. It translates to CASTAGGNGKETQYF.

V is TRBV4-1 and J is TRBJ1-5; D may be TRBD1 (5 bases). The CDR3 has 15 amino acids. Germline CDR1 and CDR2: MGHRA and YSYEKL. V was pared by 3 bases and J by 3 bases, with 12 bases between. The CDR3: CASSHDLTDNQPQHF. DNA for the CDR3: TGCGCCAGCAGCCATGATTTGACAGACAATCAGCCCCAGCATTTT.

The CDR3, as DNA: TGCAGCGTTGTGGGGCGGGGACCCACAGATACGCAGTATTTT. Protein sequence: CSVVGRGPTDTQYF. The V call is TRBV29-1, the J call TRBJ2-3, with a possible D match to TRBD2 (6 bases). CDR1 and CDR2 from the germline V gene are SQVTM and ANQGSEA. V gave up 4 bases and J gave up 2 bases, with 13 bases separating them. The CDR3 has 14 amino acids.

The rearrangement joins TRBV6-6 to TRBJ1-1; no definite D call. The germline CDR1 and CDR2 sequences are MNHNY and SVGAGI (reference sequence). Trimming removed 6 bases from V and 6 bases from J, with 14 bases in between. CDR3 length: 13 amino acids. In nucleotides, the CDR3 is TGTGCCAGCAGACCCTTCGGGGAGCCTGAAGCTTTCTTT. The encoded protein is CASRPFGEPEAFF.

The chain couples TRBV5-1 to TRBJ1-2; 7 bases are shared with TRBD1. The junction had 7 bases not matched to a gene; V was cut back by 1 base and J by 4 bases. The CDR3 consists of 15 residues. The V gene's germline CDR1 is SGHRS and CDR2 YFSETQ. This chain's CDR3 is CASSLSGQGGYGYTF. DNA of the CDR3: TGCGCCAGCAGCTTGAGCGGGCAGGGGGGCTATGGCTACACCTTC.

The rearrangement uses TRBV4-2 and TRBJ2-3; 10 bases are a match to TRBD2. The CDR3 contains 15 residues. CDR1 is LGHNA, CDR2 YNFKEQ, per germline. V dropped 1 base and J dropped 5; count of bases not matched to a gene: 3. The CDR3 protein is CASSQVGLAIDTQYF. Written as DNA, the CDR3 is TGTGCCAGCAGCCAAGTGGGACTAGCGATAGATACGCAGTATTTT.

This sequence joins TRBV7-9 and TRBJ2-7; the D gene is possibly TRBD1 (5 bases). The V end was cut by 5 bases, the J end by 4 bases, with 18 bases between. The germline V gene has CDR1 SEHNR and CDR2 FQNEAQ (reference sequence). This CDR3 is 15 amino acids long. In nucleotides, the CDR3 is TGTGCCAGCAGCGGGTCATGGCCCAGGGCGTACGAGCAGTACTTC. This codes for CASSGSWPRAYEQYF.

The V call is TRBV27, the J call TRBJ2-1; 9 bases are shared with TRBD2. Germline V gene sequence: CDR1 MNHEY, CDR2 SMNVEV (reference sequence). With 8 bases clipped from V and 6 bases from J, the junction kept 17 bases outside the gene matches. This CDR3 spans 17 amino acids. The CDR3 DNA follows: TGTGCCAGCGGTAGGTTTATGGATCTAGCGGGACGCAATGAGCAGTTCTTC. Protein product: CASGRFMDLAGRNEQFF.

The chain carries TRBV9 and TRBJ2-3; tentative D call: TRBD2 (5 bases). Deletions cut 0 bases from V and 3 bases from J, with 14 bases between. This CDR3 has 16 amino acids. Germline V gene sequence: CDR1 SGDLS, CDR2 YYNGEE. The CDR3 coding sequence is TGTGCCAGCAGCGTAGTCGGAGTAGCGAGGACAGATACGCAGTATTTT. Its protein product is CASSVVGVARTDTQYF.

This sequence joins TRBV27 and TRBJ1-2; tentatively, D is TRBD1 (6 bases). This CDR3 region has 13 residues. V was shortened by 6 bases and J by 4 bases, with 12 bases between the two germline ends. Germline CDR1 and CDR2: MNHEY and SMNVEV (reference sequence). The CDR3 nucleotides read TGTGCCAGCAGACTTAGAGGGGGCTATGGCTACACCTTC. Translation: CASRLRGGYGYTF.

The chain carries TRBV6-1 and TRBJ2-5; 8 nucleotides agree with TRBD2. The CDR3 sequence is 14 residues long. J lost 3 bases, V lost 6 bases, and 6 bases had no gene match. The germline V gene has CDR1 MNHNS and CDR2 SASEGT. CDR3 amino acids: CASSLAGLKETQYF. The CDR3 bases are TGTGCCAGCAGCTTAGCGGGGTTGAAAGAGACCCAGTACTTC.

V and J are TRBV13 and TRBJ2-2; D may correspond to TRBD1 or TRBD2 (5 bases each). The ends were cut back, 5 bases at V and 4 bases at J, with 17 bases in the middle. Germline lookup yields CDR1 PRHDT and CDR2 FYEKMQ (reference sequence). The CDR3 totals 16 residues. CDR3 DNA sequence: TGTGCCAGCAGCCCGATTCAGGGAGCCGGCACCGGGGAGCTGTTTTTT. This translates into CASSPIQGAGTGELFF. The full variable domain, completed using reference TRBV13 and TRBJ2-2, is AAGVIQSPRHLIKEKRETATLKCYPIPRHDTVYWYQQGPGQDPQFLISFYEKMQSDKGSIPDRFSAQQFSDYHSELNMSSLELGDSALYFCASSPIQGAGTGELFFGEGSRLTVL.

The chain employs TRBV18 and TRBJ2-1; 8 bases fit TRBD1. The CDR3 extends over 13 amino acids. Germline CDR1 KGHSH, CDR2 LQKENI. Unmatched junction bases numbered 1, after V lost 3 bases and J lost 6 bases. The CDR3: CASSPQGANEQFF. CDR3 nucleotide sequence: TGTGCCAGCTCACCCCAGGGGGCCAATGAGCAGTTCTTC.

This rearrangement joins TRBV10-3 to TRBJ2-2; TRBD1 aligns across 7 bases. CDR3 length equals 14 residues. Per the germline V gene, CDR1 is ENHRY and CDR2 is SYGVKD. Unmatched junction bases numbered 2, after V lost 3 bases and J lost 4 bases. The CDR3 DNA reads TGTGCCATCAGTGACAGGGGGACCACCGGGGAGCTGTTTTTT. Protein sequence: CAISDRGTTGELFF.

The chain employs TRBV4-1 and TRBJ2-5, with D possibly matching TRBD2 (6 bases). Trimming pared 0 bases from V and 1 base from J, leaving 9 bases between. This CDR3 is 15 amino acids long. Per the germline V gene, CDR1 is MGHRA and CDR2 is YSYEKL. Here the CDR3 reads CASSQDREVQETQYF. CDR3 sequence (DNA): TGCGCCAGCAGCCAAGATAGGGAGGTCCAAGAGACCCAGTACTTC.

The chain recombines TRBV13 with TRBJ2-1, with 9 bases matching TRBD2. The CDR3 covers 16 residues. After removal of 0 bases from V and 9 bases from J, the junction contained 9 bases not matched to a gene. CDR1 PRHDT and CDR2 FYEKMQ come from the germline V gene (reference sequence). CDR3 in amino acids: CASSLGLRGGASEQFF. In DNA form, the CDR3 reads TGTGCCAGCAGCTTAGGCCTTCGCGGGGGGGCCAGTGAGCAGTTCTTC.

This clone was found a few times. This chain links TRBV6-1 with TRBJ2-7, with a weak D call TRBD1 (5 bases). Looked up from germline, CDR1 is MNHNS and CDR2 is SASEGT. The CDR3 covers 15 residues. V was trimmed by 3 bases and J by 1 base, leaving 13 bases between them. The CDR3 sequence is CASSDSNRPSYEQYF. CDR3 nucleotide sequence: TGTGCCAGCAGTGATTCGAACAGGCCTTCCTACGAGCAGTACTTC.

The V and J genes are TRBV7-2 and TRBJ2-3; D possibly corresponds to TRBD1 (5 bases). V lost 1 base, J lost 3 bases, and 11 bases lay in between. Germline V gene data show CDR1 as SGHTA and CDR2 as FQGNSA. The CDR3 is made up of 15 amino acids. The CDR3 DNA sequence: TGTGCCAGCAGCTTAGTTGCCAGGGCGACAGATACGCAGTATTTT. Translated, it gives CASSLVARATDTQYF.

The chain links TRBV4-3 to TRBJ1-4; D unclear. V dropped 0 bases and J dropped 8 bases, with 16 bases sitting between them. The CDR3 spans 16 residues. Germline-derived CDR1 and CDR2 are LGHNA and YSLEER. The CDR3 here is CASSQDGASYGEKLFF. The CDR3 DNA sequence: TGCGCCAGCAGCCAAGACGGAGCGTCTTATGGCGAAAAACTGTTTTTT.

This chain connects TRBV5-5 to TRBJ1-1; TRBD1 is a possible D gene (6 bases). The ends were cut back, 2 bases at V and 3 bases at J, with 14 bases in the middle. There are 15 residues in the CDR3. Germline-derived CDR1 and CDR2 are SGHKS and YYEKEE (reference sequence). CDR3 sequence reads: CASSFGGRQHTEAFF. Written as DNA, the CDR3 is TGTGCCAGCAGCTTTGGGGGGCGGCAGCACACTGAAGCTTTCTTT.

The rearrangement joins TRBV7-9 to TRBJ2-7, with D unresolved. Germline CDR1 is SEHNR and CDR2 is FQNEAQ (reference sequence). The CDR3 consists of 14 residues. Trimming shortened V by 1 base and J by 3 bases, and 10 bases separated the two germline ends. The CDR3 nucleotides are TGTGCCAGCAGCTTAGGTGGTCGGAGCTACGAGCAGTACTTC. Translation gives CASSLGGRSYEQYF.

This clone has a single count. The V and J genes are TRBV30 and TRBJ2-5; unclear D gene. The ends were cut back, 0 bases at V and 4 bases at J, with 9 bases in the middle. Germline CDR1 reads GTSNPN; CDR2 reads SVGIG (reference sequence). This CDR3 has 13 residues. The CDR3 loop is CAWSVMEGETQYF. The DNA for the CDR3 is TGTGCCTGGAGTGTGATGGAAGGAGAGACCCAGTACTTC.

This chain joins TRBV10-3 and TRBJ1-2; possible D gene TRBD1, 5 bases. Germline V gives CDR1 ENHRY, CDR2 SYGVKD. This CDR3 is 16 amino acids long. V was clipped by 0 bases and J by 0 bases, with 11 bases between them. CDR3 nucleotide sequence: TGTGCCATCAGTGAGTCGACCCAGGGAGCTAACTATGGCTACACCTTC. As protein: CAISESTQGANYGYTF.

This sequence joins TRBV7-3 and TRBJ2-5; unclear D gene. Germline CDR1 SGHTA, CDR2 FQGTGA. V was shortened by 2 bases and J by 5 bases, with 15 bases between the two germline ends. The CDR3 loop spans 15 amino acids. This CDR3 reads CASSLGAVRVETQYF. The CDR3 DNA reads TGTGCCAGCAGCTTAGGCGCAGTTAGGGTCGAGACCCAGTACTTC.